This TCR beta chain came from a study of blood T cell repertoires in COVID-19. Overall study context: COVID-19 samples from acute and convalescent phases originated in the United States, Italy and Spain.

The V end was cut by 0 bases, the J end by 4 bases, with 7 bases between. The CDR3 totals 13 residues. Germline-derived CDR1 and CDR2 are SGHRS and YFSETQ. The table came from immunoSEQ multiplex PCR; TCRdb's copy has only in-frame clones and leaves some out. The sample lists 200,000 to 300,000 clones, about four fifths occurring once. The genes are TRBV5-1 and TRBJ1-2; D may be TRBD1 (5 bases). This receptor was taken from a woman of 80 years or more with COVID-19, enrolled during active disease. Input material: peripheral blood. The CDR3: CASSLGQSYGYTF. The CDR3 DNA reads TGCGCCAGCAGCTTGGGACAGTCCTATGGCTACACCTTC.